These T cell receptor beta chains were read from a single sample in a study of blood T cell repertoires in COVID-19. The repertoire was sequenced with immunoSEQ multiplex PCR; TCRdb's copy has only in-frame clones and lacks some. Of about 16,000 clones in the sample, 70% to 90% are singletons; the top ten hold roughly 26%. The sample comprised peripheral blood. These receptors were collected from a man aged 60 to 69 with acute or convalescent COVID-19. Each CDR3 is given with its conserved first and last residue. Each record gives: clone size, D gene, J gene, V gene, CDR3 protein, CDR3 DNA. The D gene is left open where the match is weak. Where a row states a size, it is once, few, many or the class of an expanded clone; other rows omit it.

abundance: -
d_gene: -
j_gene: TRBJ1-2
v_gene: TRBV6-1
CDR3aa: CASTFKGVTDGYTF
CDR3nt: TGTGCCAGCACATTTAAAGGGGTCACGGATGGCTACACCTTC

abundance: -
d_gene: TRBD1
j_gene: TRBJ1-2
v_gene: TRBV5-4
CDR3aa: CASSGTEGYTF
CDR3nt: TGTGCCAGCAGCGGGACAGAAGGCTACACCTTC

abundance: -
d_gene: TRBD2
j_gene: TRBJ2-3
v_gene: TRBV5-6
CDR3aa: CASSLSGLAGDLQYF
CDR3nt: TGTGCCAGCAGCTTGTCCGGACTAGCGGGGGACTTGCAGTATTTT

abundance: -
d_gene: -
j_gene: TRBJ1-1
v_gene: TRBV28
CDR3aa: CASSLFPNTEAFF
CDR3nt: TGTGCCAGCAGTTTATTCCCTAACACTGAAGCTTTCTTT

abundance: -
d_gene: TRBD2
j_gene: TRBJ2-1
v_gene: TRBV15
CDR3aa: CATSRDRGTSVIDEQFF
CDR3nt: TGTGCCACCAGCAGAGATCGCGGGACTAGCGTTATCGATGAGCAGTTCTTC

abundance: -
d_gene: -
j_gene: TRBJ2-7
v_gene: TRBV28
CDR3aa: CASSFSGHYEQYF
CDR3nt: TGTGCCAGCAGTTTCTCGGGACATTACGAGCAGTACTTC

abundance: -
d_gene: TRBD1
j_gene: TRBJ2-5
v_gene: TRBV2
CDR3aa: CASKGRGRGETQYF
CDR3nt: TGTGCCAGCAAGGGCAGGGGGCGCGGAGAGACCCAGTACTTC

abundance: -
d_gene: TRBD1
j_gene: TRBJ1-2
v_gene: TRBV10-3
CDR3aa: CATGQGEGYGYTF
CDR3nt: TGTGCCACTGGACAGGGAGAGGGCTATGGCTACACCTTC

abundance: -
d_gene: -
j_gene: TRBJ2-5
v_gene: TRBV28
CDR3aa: CASSPRTVKETQYF
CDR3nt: TGTGCCAGCAGTCCCCGGACAGTAAAAGAGACCCAGTACTTC

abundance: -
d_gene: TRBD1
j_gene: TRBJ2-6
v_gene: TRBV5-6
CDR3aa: CASSSRDRLALGANVLTF
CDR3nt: TGTGCCAGCAGCTCCCGGGACAGGTTGGCGTTGGGGGCCAACGTCCTGACTTTC

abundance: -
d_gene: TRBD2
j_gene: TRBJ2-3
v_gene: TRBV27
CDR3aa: CASSLRRSGGTTDTQYF
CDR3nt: TGTGCCAGCAGTTTACGAAGGAGCGGGGGAACCACAGATACGCAGTATTTT

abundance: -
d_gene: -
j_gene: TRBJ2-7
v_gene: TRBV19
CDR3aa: CASSLGQKYEQYF
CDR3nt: TGTGCCAGTAGTCTAGGACAGAAATACGAGCAGTACTTC

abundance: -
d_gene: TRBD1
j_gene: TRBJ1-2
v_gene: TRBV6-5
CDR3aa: CASSSQGQGAHGYTF
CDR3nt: TGTGCCAGCAGTTCACAGGGACAGGGGGCGCATGGCTACACCTTC

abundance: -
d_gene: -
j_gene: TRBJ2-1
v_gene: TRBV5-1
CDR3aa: CASSLGTGRDNEQFF
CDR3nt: TGCGCCAGCAGCTTGGGGACAGGGAGGGACAATGAGCAGTTCTTC

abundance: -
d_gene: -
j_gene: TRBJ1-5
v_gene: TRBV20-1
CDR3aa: CSASRGWGQPQHF
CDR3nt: TGCAGTGCCAGTCGGGGGTGGGGTCAGCCCCAGCATTTT

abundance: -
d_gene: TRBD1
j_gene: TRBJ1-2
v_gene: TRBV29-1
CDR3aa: CSAGEGASRGYTF
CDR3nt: TGCAGCGCCGGAGAGGGGGCGTCGCGTGGCTACACCTTC

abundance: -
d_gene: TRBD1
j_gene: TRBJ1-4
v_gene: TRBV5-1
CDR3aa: CASSSGQINEKLFF
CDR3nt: TGCGCCAGCAGCTCGGGACAGATTAATGAAAAACTGTTTTTT

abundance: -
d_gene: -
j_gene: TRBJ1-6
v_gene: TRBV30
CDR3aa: CAWSDFGSSYNSPLHF
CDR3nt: TGTGCCTGGAGTGATTTTGGGAGCTCCTATAATTCACCCCTCCACTTT

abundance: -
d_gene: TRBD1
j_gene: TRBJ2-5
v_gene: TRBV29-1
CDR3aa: CSVDKGQVVETQYF
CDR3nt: TGCAGCGTTGATAAAGGACAGGTCGTGGAGACCCAGTACTTC

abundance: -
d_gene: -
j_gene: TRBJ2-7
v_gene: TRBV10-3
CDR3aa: CAISESTANEQYF
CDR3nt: TGTGCCATCAGTGAGTCGACTGCAAACGAGCAGTACTTC

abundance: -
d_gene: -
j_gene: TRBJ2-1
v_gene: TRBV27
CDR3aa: CASSLRRGPPYNEQFF
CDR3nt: TGTGCCAGCAGTTTACGGAGGGGGCCTCCCTACAATGAGCAGTTCTTC

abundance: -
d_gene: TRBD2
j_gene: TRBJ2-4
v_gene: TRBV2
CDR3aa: CASSAGAGGRWNIQYF
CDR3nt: TGTGCCAGCAGTGCCGGAGCGGGAGGGCGGTGGAACATTCAGTACTTC

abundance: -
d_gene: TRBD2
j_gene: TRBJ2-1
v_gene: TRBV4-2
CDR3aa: CASSQEPSGGPYNEQFF
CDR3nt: TGTGCCAGCAGCCAAGAACCTAGCGGGGGGCCCTACAATGAGCAGTTCTTC

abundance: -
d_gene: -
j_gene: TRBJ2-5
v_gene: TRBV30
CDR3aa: CAWTQGAETQYF
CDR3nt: TGTGCCTGGACACAGGGTGCGGAGACCCAGTACTTC

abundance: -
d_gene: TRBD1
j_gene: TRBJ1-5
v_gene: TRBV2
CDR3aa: CASSGDRDDNQPQHF
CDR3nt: TGTGCCAGCAGCGGGGACAGGGATGACAATCAGCCCCAGCATTTT

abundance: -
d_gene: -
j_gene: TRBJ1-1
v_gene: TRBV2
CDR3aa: CASRPPGGYTEAFF
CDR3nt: TGTGCCAGCAGGCCCCCAGGAGGGTACACTGAAGCTTTCTTT

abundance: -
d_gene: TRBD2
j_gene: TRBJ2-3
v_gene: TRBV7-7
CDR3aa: CASSLRRVASGTTDTQYF
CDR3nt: TGTGCCAGCAGCTTACGCCGGGTGGCTAGCGGAACCACAGATACGCAGTATTTT

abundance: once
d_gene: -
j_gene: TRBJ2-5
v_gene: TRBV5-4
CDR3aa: CASSPRTEETQYF
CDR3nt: TGTGCCAGCAGTCCGAGGACAGAAGAGACCCAGTACTTC

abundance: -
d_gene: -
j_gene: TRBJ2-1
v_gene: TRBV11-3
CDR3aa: CASSPRGDHEQFF
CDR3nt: TGTGCCAGCAGCCCCCGCGGGGACCATGAGCAGTTCTTC

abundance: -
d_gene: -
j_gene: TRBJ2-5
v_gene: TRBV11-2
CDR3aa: CASSPPESGQYF
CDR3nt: TGTGCCAGCAGCCCACCTGAGTCAGGCCAGTACTTC